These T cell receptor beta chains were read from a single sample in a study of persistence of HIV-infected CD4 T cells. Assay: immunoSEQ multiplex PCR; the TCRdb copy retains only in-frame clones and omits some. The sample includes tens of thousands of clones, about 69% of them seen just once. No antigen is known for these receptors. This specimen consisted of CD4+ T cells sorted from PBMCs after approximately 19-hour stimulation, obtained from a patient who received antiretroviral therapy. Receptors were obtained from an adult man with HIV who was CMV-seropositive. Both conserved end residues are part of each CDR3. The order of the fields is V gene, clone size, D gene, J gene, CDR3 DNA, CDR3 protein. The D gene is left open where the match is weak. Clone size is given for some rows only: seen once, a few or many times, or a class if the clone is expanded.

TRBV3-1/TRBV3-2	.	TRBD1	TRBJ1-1	TGTGCCAGCAGCCCCGGACAGGGGAGCACTGAAGCTTTCTTT	CASSPGQGSTEAFF
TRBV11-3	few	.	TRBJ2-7	TGTGCCAGCAGCTGGGGGGAAACCGGGGAGCAGTACTTC	CASSWGETGEQYF
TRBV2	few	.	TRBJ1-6	TGTGCCAGCGTAGCAACAGGGAACGGTTCACCCCTCCACTTT	CASVATGNGSPLHF
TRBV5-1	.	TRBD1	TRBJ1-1	TGCGCCAGCAGCTTGGGGGACAGGGGTTTGGGAATTGAAGCTTTCTTT	CASSLGDRGLGIEAFF
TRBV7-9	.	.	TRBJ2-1	TGTGCCAGCAGCTTATTAAATGAGCAGTTCTTC	CASSLLNEQFF
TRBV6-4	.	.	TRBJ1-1	TGTGCCAGCAGTGACCTTCACCCCGGGATCCCTGTTGTTGTGTTTGGGGGGAGGGCTTTCTTT	CASSDLHPGIPVVVFGGRAFF
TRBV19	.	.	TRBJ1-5	TGTGCCAGTAGTGCGAGCAACCCCTCGACATCCAGCAATCAGCCCCAGCATTTT	CASSASNPSTSSNQPQHF
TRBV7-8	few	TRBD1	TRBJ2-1	TGTGCCAGCAGCCTGGACAGGACTGAGCAGTTCTTC	CASSLDRTEQFF
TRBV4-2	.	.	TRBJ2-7	TGTGCCAGCAGCCACCCAACAGGTGCGACGAACGAGCAGTACTTC	CASSHPTGATNEQYF
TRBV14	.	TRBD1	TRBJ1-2	TGTGCCAGCAGCCAAGGTCTAGGGACAGGGAGCGGCTACACCTTC	CASSQGLGTGSGYTF
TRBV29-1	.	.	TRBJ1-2	TGCAGCGTTGGAGCTACCCGGGCCCGTGACTACACCTTC	CSVGATRARDYTF
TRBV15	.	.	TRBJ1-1	TGTGCCACCAGCAGAGCTGGGGGGGTGTTTACTTTCTTT	CATSRAGGVFTFF
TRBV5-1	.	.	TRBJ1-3	TGCGCCAGCAGGATCATGGGCTCCGGAAACACCATATATTTT	CASRIMGSGNTIYF
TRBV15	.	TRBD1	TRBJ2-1	TGTGCCACCAGCAGGCCGGGACAGGGTAATACTGAGCAGTTCTTC	CATSRPGQGNTEQFF
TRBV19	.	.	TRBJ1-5	TGTGCCAGTAGTATAGCCGGGGTGAGCAATCAGCCCCAGCATTTT	CASSIAGVSNQPQHF
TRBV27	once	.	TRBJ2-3	TGTGCCAGCAGCGGTGGAATTAGCACAGATACGCAGTATTTT	CASSGGISTDTQYF
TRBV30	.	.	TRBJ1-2	TGTGCCGGGGGTCGGGCAGGGCGAGGCTACACCTTC	CAGGRAGRGYTF
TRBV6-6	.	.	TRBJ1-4	TGTGCCAGCAGTCGACAGACTTCTAATGAAAAACTGTTTTTT	CASSRQTSNEKLFF
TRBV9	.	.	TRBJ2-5	TGTGCCAGCAGTGCGGATCGCCGAGAGACCCAGTACTTC	CASSADRRETQYF
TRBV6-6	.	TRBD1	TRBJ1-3	TGTGCCATAGCAGGGGGGGGTGTAGGGAACACCATATATTTT	CAIAGGGVGNTIYF
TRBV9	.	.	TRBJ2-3	TGTGCCAGCAGCCGGGACTCTCGCATGGGTTCAGATACGCAGTATTTT	CASSRDSRMGSDTQYF
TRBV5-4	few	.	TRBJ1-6	TGTGCCAGCAGCTTGGTGGGAAGGAGTTCACCCCTCCACTTT	CASSLVGRSSPLHF
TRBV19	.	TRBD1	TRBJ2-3	TGTGCCAGTAGCCCCGACAGGGTGGGTGGTACGCAGTATTTT	CASSPDRVGGTQYF
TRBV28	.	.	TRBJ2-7	TGTGCCAGCAGTTTAGTATCAGACTACGAGCAGTACTTC	CASSLVSDYEQYF
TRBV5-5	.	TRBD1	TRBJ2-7	TGTGCCAGCAGCTTAATCCCCCGCCGGGACAGGGGTTACGAGCAGTACTTC	CASSLIPRRDRGYEQYF
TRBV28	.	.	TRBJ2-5	TGTGCCAGCAGTCCTACAGGGAGAGTAGGCCAAGAGACCCAGTACTTC	CASSPTGRVGQETQYF
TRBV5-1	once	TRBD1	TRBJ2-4	TGCGCCAGCAGCCTCACGGAGACAGGGGCCGTCAAAAACATTCAGTACTTC	CASSLTETGAVKNIQYF
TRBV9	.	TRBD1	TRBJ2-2	TGTGCCAGCAGCAAGGGACAGGGGGCCGGGGAGCTGTTTTTT	CASSKGQGAGELFF
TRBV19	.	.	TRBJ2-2	TGTGCCAGTAGGGGAAGGGCCACCGGGGAGCTGTTTTTT	CASRGRATGELFF
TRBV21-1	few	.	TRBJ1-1	TGTGCCAGCCGACAGATAATGAACACTGAAGCTTTCTTT	CASRQIMNTEAFF
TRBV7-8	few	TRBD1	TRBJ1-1	TGTGCCAGCAGCAGCGGACAGGCTGGCACTGAAGCTTTCTTT	CASSSGQAGTEAFF
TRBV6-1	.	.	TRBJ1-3	TGTGCCAGCAGTGAGAGGAGTTTCTCTGGAAACACCATATATTTT	CASSERSFSGNTIYF
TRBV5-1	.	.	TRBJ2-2	TGCGCCAGCAGCTTGGTTCCTCTCGGCACCGGGGAGCTGTTTTTT	CASSLVPLGTGELFF
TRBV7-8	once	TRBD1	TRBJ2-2	TGTGCCAGCACCTTGGACAGGTTGGGCACCGGGGAGCTGTTTTTT	CASTLDRLGTGELFF
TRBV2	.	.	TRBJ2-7	TGTGCCAGCAGTGATGGGGGGAGGCGCTCCTACGAGCAGTACTTC	CASSDGGRRSYEQYF
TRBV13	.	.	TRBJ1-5	TGTGCCAGCAGCTTAGGGACTGCCCAGCCCCAGCATTTT	CASSLGTAQPQHF
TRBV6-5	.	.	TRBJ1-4	TGTGCCAGCAGTTCTAATGATGAAAAACTGTTTTTT	CASSSNDEKLFF
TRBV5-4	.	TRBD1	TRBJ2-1	TGTGCCAGCAGCTGGGACAGCGAGCAGTTCTTC	CASSWDSEQFF
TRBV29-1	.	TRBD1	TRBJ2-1	TGCAGCGTTAAAACAGGGGGCGTAGGGAATGAGCAGTTCTTC	CSVKTGGVGNEQFF
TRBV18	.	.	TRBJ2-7	TGTGCCAGCTCACCGGATAGTAGAACCTACGAGCAGTACTTC	CASSPDSRTYEQYF
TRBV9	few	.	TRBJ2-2	TGTGCCAGCAGCGTAGACCGGGGGCTCACCGGGGAGCTGTTTTTT	CASSVDRGLTGELFF
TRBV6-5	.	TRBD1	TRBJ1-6	TGTGCCAGCAGGGTACAGGGGACTAATAATTCACCCCTCCACTTT	CASRVQGTNNSPLHF
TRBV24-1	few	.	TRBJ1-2	TGTGCCACCAGTGATCGAGGGGGCTATGGCTACACCTTC	CATSDRGGYGYTF
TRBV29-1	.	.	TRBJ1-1	TGCAGCGTCGACGGGGGGAACACTGAAGCTTTCTTT	CSVDGGNTEAFF
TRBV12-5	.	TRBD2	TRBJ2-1	TGTGCTAGTGGCGCGGGACTAGCGGGGGGTAGCTCCTACAATGAGCAGTTCTTC	CASGAGLAGGSSYNEQFF
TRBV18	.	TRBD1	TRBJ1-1	TGTGCCAGCTCACCTCGGACAGGGGATGTTGGCACTGAAGCTTTCTTT	CASSPRTGDVGTEAFF
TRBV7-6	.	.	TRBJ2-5	TGTGCCAGCAGCTTAAATCCGCGAGCGTCTATCCAAGAGACCCAGTACTTC	CASSLNPRASIQETQYF
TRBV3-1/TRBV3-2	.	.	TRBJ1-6	TGTGCCAGCAGCCAGGGGGCGTTACATTCACCCCTCCACTTT	CASSQGALHSPLHF
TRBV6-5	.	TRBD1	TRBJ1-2	TGTGCCAGCAGTTACGGGTGGGGACAGCCCTTCTATGGCTACACCTTC	CASSYGWGQPFYGYTF
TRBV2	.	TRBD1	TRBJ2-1	TGTGCCAGCAGTGAACCTCCTTGGGACAGGGACAGGAATGAGCAGTTCTTC	CASSEPPWDRDRNEQFF
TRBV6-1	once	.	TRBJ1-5	TGTGCCAGCAGTGAACAGGGTAGGAATCAGCCCCAGCATTTT	CASSEQGRNQPQHF
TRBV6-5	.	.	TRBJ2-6	TGTGCCAGCAGTTACTCCGGGGGGCCTGGGGCCAACGTCCTGACTTTC	CASSYSGGPGANVLTF
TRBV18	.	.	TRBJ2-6	TGTGCCAGCTCGCAACTTCCGGGACACTTGAGCACTGGGGCCAACGTCCTGACTTTC	CASSQLPGHLSTGANVLTF
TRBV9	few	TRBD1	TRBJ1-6	TGTGCCAGCAGCGCCGGGACAGTTAATTCACCCCTCCACTTT	CASSAGTVNSPLHF
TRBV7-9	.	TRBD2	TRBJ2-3	TGTGCCAGCAGCCGAACTAGCGGGGGGACCACTAGCACAGATACGCAGTATTTT	CASSRTSGGTTSTDTQYF
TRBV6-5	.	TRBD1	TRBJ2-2	TGTGCCAGCCAGGAACAGGGGCGAAACACCGGGGAGCTGTTTTTT	CASQEQGRNTGELFF
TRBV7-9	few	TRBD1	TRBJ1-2	TGTGCCAGCAGCCTTTGGGACAGGGGGCGAGGCTATGGCTACACCTTC	CASSLWDRGRGYGYTF
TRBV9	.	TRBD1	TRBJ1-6	TGTGCCAGCAGCGCCCGGGACAGTAATTCACCCCTCCACTTT	CASSARDSNSPLHF
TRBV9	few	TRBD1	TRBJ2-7	TGTGCCAGCAGCTACGGCGGGACAGGTAGCGACGAGCAGTACTTC	CASSYGGTGSDEQYF
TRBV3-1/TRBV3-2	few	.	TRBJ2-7	TGTGCCAGCAGCCTAGGCAGAGGCTACGAGCAGTACTTC	CASSLGRGYEQYF